The clone carrying this T cell receptor (beta chain) was seen ten or more times. The target antigen is unknown. The J segment lost 0 bases and the V segment lost 4 bases, leaving 10 bases of the junction unmatched. The CDR3 spans 19 residues. The germline gives CDR1 ENHRY, CDR2 SYGVKD. The data are from a study of blood T cells in healthy people across ages. Findings and limits, study-wide: Roughly linear declines in TCR beta diversity per million T cells occurred with age.

PCR was performed a second time for roughly 7 to 12 cycles using a sample-barcoded 5' primer and a J-beta primer mix. TCRdb reprocessed the 5' RACE reads via MiXCR and lists one record per CDR3 protein. Of some 670,000 distinct CDR3 sequences in the sample, 52% were seen once. The receptor's source is a woman older than 75 in good health. The chain joins TRBV10-3 to TRBJ2-1; 12 bases are shared with TRBD2. Sequenced sample: blood. CDR3 sequence reads: CAISGLAGALPSSYNEQFF. The CDR3 coding sequence is TGTGCCATCAGTGGACTAGCGGGAGCGCTACCGAGCTCCTACAATGAGCAGTTCTTC.